This section outlines one TCR beta chain sequence together with its context. Its antigen remains unknown. Treatment meaning: oral pan-JAK inhibitor, 5-10 mg twice daily. Reverse transcription of extracted RNA yielded cDNA, which provided the sequencing template. TCRdb's table, derived via immunoSEQ multiplex PCR, lists solely in-frame clones and lacks some. The sample shows approximately 130,000 clones, around 63% of them seen only once. This sample is part of a study of CD8+ T cells in alopecia areata. Looking at the study overall: The share of scalp area affected provided the severity score for treated patients. General study findings and limits: Although TCR sharing was seen in mice, sharing across patients was less clear, possibly for HLA-related reasons. Among the top 100, expanded CD8+ clones were significantly decreased by tofacitinib, as was scalp clonality.

Germline V CDR1 and CDR2: MNHEY, SVGAGI. The CDR3 covers 12 residues. The germline V and J ends were trimmed by 6 bases and 9 bases, with 14 bases remaining between them. The specimen comprised CD4+ T cells sorted from blood, sampled at week 4, from a patient treated with tofacitinib. V is TRBV6-5 and J is TRBJ1-1; D may be TRBD1 (5 bases). This TCR derives from a human donor with alopecia areata. As DNA, the CDR3 is TGTGCCAGCAGGAGCAGGGTCGGTAAAGCTTTCTTT. Amino acids: CASRSRVGKAFF.